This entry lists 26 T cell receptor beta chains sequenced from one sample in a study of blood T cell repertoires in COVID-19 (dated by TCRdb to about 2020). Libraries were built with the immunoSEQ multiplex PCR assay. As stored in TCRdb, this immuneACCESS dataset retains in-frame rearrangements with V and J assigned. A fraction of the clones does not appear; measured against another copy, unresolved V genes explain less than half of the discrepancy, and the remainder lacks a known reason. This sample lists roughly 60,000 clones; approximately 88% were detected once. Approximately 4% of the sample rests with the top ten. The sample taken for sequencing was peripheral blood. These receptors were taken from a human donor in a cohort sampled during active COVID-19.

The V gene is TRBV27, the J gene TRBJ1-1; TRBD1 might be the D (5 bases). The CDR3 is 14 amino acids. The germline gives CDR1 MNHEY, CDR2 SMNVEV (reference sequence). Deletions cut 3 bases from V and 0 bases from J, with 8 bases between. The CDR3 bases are TGTGCCAGCAGTTTCCAGGGATTGAACACTGAAGCTTTCTTT. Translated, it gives CASSFQGLNTEAFF.

The CDR3 DNA sequence: TGCGCCAGCAGCCACCTCCGGGACAGGTCCGACAATGAGCAGTTCTTC. Its translation: CASSHLRDRSDNEQFF. The chain combines TRBV5-1 with TRBJ2-1; TRBD1 agrees at 8 bases. With V trimmed by 4 bases and J by 5 bases, 11 bases remained unmatched. Germline CDR1 reads SGHRS; CDR2 reads YFSETQ. The CDR3 sequence is 16 residues long.

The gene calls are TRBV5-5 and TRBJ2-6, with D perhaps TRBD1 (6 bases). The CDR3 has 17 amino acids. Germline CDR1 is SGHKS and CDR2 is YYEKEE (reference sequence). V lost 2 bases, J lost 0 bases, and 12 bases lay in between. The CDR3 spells CASSFQGPYSGANVLTF. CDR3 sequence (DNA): TGTGCCAGCAGCTTTCAGGGGCCTTACTCTGGGGCCAACGTCCTGACTTTC.

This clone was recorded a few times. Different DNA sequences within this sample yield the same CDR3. The CDR3 sequence: CASSSTGDEQYF. CDR3 coding DNA: TGTGCCAGCAGCTCGACAGGGGACGAGCAGTACTTC. V gene TRBV7-9 combines with J gene TRBJ2-7, with 8 bases matching TRBD1. The CDR3 extends over 12 amino acids. The ends lost 4 bases at V and 5 bases at J; junction bases unmatched: 1. The germline CDR1 and CDR2 sequences are SEHNR and FQNEAQ (reference sequence).

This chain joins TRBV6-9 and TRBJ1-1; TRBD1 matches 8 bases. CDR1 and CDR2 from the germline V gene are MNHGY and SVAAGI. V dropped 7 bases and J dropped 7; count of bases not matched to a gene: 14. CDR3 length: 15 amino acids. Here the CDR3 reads CASIRQGFIVGEAFF. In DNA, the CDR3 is TGTGCCAGCATCCGACAGGGGTTTATTGTAGGTGAAGCTTTCTTT.

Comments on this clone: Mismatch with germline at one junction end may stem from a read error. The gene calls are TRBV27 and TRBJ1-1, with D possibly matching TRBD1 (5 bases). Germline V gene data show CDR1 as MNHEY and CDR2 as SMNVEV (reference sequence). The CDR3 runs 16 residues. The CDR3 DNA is TGTGCCAGCAGTCTATCTCGGGTCCCCGGGGGCACTGAAGCTTTCTTT. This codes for CASSLSRVPGGTEAFF.

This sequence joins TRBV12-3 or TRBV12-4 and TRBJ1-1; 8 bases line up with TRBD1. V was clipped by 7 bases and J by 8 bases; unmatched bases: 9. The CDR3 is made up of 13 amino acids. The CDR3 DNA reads TGTGCCAGCACCAGGACAGGGAGTCCGGAAGCTTTCTTT. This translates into CASTRTGSPEAFF.

CDR3 bases: TGTGCCACCGCGGGACCCCAATCCTACAATGAGCAGTTCTTC. Translated, it gives CATAGPQSYNEQFF. The chain recombines TRBV19 with TRBJ2-1; D may be TRBD2 (6 bases). Deletions cut 10 bases from V and 1 base from J, with 14 bases between. The CDR3 is 14 amino acids. Germline lookup yields CDR1 LNHDA and CDR2 SQIVND (reference sequence).

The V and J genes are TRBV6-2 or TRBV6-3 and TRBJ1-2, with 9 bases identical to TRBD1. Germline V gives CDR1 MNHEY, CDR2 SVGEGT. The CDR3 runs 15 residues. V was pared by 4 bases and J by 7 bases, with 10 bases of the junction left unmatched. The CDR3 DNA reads TGTGCCAGCAGTTCCCCCGGGACAGGGATAAGTGGCTACACCTTC. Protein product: CASSSPGTGISGYTF.

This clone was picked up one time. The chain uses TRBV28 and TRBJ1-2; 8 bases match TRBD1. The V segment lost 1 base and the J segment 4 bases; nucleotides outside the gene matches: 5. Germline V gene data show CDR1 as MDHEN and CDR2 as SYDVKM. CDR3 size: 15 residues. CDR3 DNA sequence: TGTGCCAGCAGTTTATCAGGGGGCTACGGCTATGGCTACACCTTC. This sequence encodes CASSLSGGYGYGYTF.

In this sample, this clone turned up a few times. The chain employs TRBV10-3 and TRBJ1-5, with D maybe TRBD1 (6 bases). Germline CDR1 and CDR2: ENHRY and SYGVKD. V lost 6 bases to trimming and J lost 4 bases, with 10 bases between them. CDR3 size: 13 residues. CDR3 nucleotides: TGTGCCATCAGAGAGGGGGGGAATCAGCCCCAGCATTTT. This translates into CAIREGGNQPQHF.

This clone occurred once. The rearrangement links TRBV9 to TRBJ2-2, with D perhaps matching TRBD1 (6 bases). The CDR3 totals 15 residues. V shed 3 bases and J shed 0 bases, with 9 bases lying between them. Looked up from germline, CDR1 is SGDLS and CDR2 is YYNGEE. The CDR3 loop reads CASSGTGPNTGELFF. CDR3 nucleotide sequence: TGTGCCAGCAGCGGCACAGGGCCGAACACCGGGGAGCTGTTTTTT. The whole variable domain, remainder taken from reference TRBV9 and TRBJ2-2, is DSGVTQTPKHLITATGQRVTLRCSPRSGDLSVYWYQQSLDQGLQFLIQYYNGEERAKGNILERFSAQQFPDLHSELNLSSLELGDSALYFCASSGTGPNTGELFFGEGSRLTVL.

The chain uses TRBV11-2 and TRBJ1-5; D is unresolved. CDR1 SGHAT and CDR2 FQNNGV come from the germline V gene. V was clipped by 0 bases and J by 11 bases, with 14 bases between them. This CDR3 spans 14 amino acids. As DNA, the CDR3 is TGTGCCAGCAGCTTAGATTATGGGCAATCAGCCCAGCATTTT. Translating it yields CASSLDYGQSAQHF.

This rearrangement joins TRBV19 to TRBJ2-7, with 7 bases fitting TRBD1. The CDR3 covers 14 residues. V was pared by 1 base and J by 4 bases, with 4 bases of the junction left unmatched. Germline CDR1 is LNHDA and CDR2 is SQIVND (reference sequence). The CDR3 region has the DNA TGTGCCAGTAGTATAGTTTTCAGGGGGTACGAGCAGTACTTC. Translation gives CASSIVFRGYEQYF.

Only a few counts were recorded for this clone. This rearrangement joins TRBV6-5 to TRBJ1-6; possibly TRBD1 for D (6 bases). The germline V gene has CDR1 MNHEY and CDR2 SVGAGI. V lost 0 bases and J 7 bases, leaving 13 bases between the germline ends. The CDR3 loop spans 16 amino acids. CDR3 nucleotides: TGTGCCAGCAGTTACTCGATCATGAGGGGGAATTCACCCCTCCACTTT. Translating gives CASSYSIMRGNSPLHF.

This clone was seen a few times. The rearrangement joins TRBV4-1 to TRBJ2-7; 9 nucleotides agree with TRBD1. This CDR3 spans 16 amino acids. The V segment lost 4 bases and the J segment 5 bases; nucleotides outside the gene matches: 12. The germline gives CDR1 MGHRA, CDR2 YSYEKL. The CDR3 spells CASSLEGQGGFHEQYF. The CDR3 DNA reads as TGCGCCAGCAGCCTAGAGGGACAGGGAGGATTCCACGAGCAGTACTTC.

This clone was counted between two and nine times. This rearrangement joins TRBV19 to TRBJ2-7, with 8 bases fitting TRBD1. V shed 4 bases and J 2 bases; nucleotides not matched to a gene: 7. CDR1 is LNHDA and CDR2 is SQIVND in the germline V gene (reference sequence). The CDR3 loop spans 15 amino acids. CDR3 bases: TGTGCCAGTAGTACAGACAGGGGACGTGCCTACGAGCAGTACTTC. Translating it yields CASSTDRGRAYEQYF.

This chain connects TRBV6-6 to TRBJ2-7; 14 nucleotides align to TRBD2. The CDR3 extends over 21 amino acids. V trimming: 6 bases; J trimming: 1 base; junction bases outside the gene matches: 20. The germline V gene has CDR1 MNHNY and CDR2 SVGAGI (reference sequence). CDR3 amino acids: CASSTNPRPGTSGRPSYEQYF. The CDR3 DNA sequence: TGTGCCAGCAGCACTAACCCTCGGCCTGGGACTAGCGGGAGACCATCCTACGAGCAGTACTTC.

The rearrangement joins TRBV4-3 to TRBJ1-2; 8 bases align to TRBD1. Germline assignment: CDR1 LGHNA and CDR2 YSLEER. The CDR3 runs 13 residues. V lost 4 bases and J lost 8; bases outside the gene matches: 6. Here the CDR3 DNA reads TGCGCCAGCAGCCTAACAGGGGGTTACGGCTACACCTTC. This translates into CASSLTGGYGYTF.

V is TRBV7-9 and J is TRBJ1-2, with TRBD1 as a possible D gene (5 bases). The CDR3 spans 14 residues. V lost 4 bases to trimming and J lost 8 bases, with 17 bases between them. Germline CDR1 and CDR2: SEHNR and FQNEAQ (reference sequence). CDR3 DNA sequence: TGTGCCAGCAGCTCCTGGACACCTACGGAAGGCTACACCTTC. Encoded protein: CASSSWTPTEGYTF.

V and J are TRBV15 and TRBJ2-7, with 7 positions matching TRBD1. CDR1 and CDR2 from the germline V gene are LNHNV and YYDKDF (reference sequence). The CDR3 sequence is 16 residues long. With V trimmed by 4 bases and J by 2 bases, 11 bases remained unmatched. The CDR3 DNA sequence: TGTGCCACCAGCACACACAGGGGAAGTCCGGCCTACGAGCAGTACTTC. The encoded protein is CATSTHRGSPAYEQYF.

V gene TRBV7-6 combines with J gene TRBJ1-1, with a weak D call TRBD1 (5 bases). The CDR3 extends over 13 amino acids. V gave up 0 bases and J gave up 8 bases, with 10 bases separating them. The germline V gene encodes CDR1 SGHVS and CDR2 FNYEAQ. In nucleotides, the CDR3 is TGTGCCAGCAGCTTAGCGAATGGGGGGGAAGCTTTCTTT. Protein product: CASSLANGGEAFF.

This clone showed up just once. The CDR3 nucleotides read TGTGCCAGCAGCTCCTCGACAGCTAACTATGGCTACACCTTC. It encodes CASSSSTANYGYTF. The J gene is TRBJ1-2, the V gene TRBV7-2, with a weak D call TRBD1 (5 bases). From germline, CDR1 is SGHTA and CDR2 FQGNSA. V was shortened by 4 bases and J by 0 bases, with 9 bases between the two germline ends. This CDR3 spans 14 amino acids.

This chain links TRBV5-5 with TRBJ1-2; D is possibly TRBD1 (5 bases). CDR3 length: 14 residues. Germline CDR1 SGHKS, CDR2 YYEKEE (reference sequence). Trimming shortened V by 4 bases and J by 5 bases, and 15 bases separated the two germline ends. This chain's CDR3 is CASSRDSSLYGYTF. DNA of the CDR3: TGTGCCAGCAGCCGGGACTCCTCTCTATATGGCTACACCTTC.

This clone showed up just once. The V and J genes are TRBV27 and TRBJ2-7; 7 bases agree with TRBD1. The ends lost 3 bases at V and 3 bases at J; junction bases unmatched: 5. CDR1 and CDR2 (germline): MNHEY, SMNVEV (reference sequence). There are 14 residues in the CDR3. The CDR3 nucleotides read TGTGCCAGCAGTTTTTCCGGACAGGTCTACGAGCAGTACTTC. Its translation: CASSFSGQVYEQYF.

CDR3 coding DNA: TGTGCCAGCAGCGTAGAACTAGCGGGGGACAATGAGCAGTTCTTC. Translation gives CASSVELAGDNEQFF. The chain joins TRBV9 to TRBJ2-1; 11 bases align to TRBD2. J was trimmed by 5 bases and V by 0 bases; bases with no gene match: 1. In germline, CDR1 is SGDLS, CDR2 YYNGEE. The length of the CDR3 is 15 residues.